What follows are 22 T cell receptor beta chains derived from one specimen sequenced in a study of OX40 agonist ivuxolimab in advanced cancers. Generated by immunoSEQ multiplex PCR, the TCRdb table keeps only in-frame clones and is missing some. The data contain approximately 59,000 clones, 70% to 90% of them singletons. Sample: CD4+ or CD8+ T cells sorted from blood, taken in a trial of the OX40 agonist ivuxolimab. The receptors shown here come from an adult with an advanced solid tumor such as melanoma, head and neck, liver or kidney cancer.

This chain links TRBV19 with TRBJ2-5; TRBD2 agrees at 7 bases. Germline V gene data show CDR1 as LNHDA and CDR2 as SQIVND (reference sequence). CDR3 length: 14 amino acids. V trimming: 10 bases; J trimming: 5 bases; junction bases outside the gene matches: 13. This chain's CDR3 is CATARTPAGETQYF. The DNA of the CDR3 is TGTGCCACCGCGAGGACCCCAGCGGGGGAGACCCAGTACTTC.

The gene calls are TRBV6-1 and TRBJ1-3; D unresolved. Deletions cut 3 bases from V and 0 bases from J, with 3 bases between. The germline gives CDR1 MNHNS, CDR2 SASEGT. The CDR3 has 13 amino acids. In DNA, the CDR3 is TGTGCCAGCAGTGACATCTCTGGAAACACCATATATTTT. Amino acid sequence: CASSDISGNTIYF.

The chain combines TRBV6-5 with TRBJ2-7; the D is unclear. V lost 2 bases, J lost 0 bases, and 8 bases lay in between. The CDR3 totals 14 residues. Germline-derived CDR1 and CDR2 are MNHEY and SVGAGI. The CDR3 nucleotides are TGTGCCAGCAGTTACGGCCCGACCTCCTACGAGCAGTACTTC. This gives the protein CASSYGPTSYEQYF.

The genes are TRBV28 and TRBJ1-4; D may be TRBD1 (5 bases). The length of the CDR3 is 14 residues. V was shortened by 6 bases and J by 8 bases, with 16 bases between the two germline ends. Germline lookup yields CDR1 MDHEN and CDR2 SYDVKM. The CDR3 sequence is CASSTGLLREKLFF. The CDR3 DNA is TGTGCCAGCAGCACGGGACTGCTAAGGGAAAAACTGTTTTTT. Full variable domain (outside the CDR3, taken from reference TRBV28 and TRBJ1-4): DVKVTQSSRYLVKRTGEKVFLECVQDMDHENMFWYRQDPGLGLRLIYFSYDVKMKEKGDIPEGYSVSREKKERFSLILESASTNQTSMYLCASSTGLLREKLFFGSGTQLSVL.

The CDR3 protein is CASSAPRGANSYEQYF. The CDR3 DNA follows: TGTGCCAGCAGCGCTCCAAGGGGGGCGAACTCCTACGAGCAGTACTTC. This sequence joins TRBV7-2 and TRBJ2-7; TRBD1 or TRBD2 may be the D gene (6 bases each). Trimming left V 5 bases short and J 0 bases short, with 17 bases between. The germline V gene encodes CDR1 SGHTA and CDR2 FQGNSA. This CDR3 is built from 16 residues.

The chain employs TRBV30 and TRBJ2-2, with D uncertain. The V gene lost 5 bases and the J gene lost 3 bases, with 13 bases spanning the gap. The germline CDR1 and CDR2 sequences are GTSNPN and SVGIG (reference sequence). This CDR3 is 14 amino acids long. The CDR3 nucleotides are TGTGCCTGGGCCCCCTTGTATTACACCGGGGAGCTGTTTTTT. It yields the protein CAWAPLYYTGELFF.

The V gene is TRBV19, the J gene TRBJ1-4, with D tentatively TRBD1 (5 bases). This CDR3 comprises 15 residues. Trimming removed 4 bases at V and 10 bases at J, with 19 bases between. From germline, CDR1 is LNHDA and CDR2 SQIVND (reference sequence). This chain's CDR3 is CASSTPDSPSGKLFF. The CDR3 coding sequence is TGTGCCAGTAGTACCCCTGACAGCCCTTCGGGAAAACTGTTTTTT.

The chain recombines TRBV28 with TRBJ2-7; TRBD2 matches 12 bases. Per germline, CDR1 MDHEN and CDR2 SYDVKM. V lost 6 bases, J lost 0 bases, and 9 bases stayed unmatched. The CDR3 has 17 residues. The CDR3 spells CASSKLAGGYHSYEQYF. The CDR3, as DNA: TGTGCCAGCAGCAAACTAGCGGGAGGCTATCACTCCTACGAGCAGTACTTC. Together with reference TRBV28 and TRBJ2-7, the CDR3 gives the full variable domain: DVKVTQSSRYLVKRTGEKVFLECVQDMDHENMFWYRQDPGLGLRLIYFSYDVKMKEKGDIPEGYSVSREKKERFSLILESASTNQTSMYLCASSKLAGGYHSYEQYFGPGTRLTVT.

The chain is built from TRBV14 and TRBJ2-7, with D perhaps given as TRBD1 or TRBD2 (5 bases each). The CDR3 has 16 residues. Germline loops: CDR1 SGHDN, CDR2 FVKESK. The V and J ends lost 1 base and 4 bases respectively, with 17 bases between them. CDR3 nucleotide sequence: TGTGCCAGCAGCCAAGTATCGTCGGGACCCTCGTACGAGCAGTACTTC. This gives the protein CASSQVSSGPSYEQYF. Together with reference TRBV14 and TRBJ2-7, the CDR3 gives the full variable domain: EAGVTQFPSHSVIEKGQTVTLRCDPISGHDNLYWYRRVMGKEIKFLLHFVKESKQDESGMPNNRFLAERTGGTYSTLKVQPAELEDSGVYFCASSQVSSGPSYEQYFGPGTRLTVT.

This clone was seen just once. The rearrangement links TRBV28 to TRBJ2-6; tentatively, D is TRBD1 or TRBD2 (6 bases each). Germline V gene lookup returns CDR1 MDHEN and CDR2 SYDVKM. Trimming removed 5 bases at V and 0 bases at J, with 17 bases between. This CDR3 region has 18 residues. CDR3 amino acids: CASSRPAGHSSGANVLTF. The CDR3 nucleotides are TGTGCCAGCAGTCGACCCGCGGGACACAGCTCTGGGGCCAACGTCCTGACTTTC.

The J gene is TRBJ1-3, the V gene TRBV28; D not resolved. CDR1 and CDR2 from the germline V gene are MDHEN and SYDVKM. The germline V and J ends were trimmed by 4 bases and 4 bases, with 11 bases remaining between them. The CDR3 is 14 amino acids. The DNA of the CDR3 is TGTGCCAGCAGTTCGGGAGAAGTAGGAAACACCATATATTTT. This codes for CASSSGEVGNTIYF.

This clone was detected only a few times. The chain is built from TRBV6-1 and TRBJ1-5; unclear D gene. This CDR3 spans 14 amino acids. V lost 2 bases to trimming and J lost 5 bases, with 10 bases between them. CDR1 is MNHNS, CDR2 SASEGT, per germline. The CDR3 is CASSESPGDQPQHF. CDR3 nucleotides: TGTGCCAGCAGTGAATCCCCTGGGGATCAGCCCCAGCATTTT.

This chain links TRBV5-1 with TRBJ2-1, with TRBD1 matching over 8 bases. J gave up 9 bases and V 0 bases, and 5 bases lay outside the gene matches. Per germline, CDR1 SGHRS and CDR2 YFSETQ. This CDR3 is 14 amino acids long. The CDR3 nucleotides read TGCGCCAGCAGCTTGGTCCAGGGGGCCGGTGAGCAGTTCTTC. The encoded protein is CASSLVQGAGEQFF.

The chain is built from TRBV10-3 and TRBJ2-3; the match to TRBD2 covers 14 bases. With V trimmed by 10 bases and J by 6 bases, 9 bases remained unmatched. The CDR3 consists of 15 residues. Germline CDR1 is ENHRY and CDR2 is SYGVKD. The CDR3 loop reads CASISGTSGSDTQYF. The CDR3 region has the DNA TGTGCCAGTATTTCCGGGACTAGCGGGAGTGATACGCAGTATTTT.

The J gene is TRBJ2-5, the V gene TRBV7-9; D gene unclear. The V gene's germline CDR1 is SEHNR and CDR2 FQNEAQ (reference sequence). This CDR3 has 14 residues. The V end was cut by 0 bases, the J end by 4 bases, with 9 bases between. The DNA for the CDR3 is TGTGCCAGCAGCTTAGCAGGGCGAGGAGAGACCCAGTACTTC. This encodes CASSLAGRGETQYF. Together with reference TRBV7-9 and TRBJ2-5, the CDR3 gives the full variable domain: DTGVSQNPRHKITKRGQNVTFRCDPISEHNRLYWYRQTLGQGPEFLTYFQNEAQLEKSRLLSDRFSAERPKGSFSTLEIQRTEQGDSAMYLCASSLAGRGETQYFGPGTRLLVL.

The rearrangement links TRBV10-3 to TRBJ2-5, with D possibly being TRBD2 (5 bases). The CDR3 consists of 14 residues. Per the germline V gene, CDR1 is ENHRY and CDR2 is SYGVKD. V lost 8 bases, J lost 0 bases, and 13 bases lay in between. The CDR3 nucleotides are TGTGCCATCCAGCCAGCGGAGAACCAAGAGACCCAGTACTTC. Translating it yields CAIQPAENQETQYF.

The J gene is TRBJ1-5, the V gene TRBV23-1; 7 nucleotides match TRBD1. TRBV23-1 is known as an ORF, though its function is uncertain. Trimming cost V 5 bases and J 0 bases; bases outside gene matches: 10. The CDR3 runs to 17 residues. The CDR3: CASSAQGLPYSNQPQHF. The CDR3 DNA follows: TGCGCCAGCAGTGCACAGGGGTTACCCTATAGCAATCAGCCCCAGCATTTT.

In regard to this clone: The limits of the CDR3 on the DNA are not certain, so only TCRdb's listed CDR3 is given. The V gene is TRBV5-1, the J gene TRBJ2-3; the table names TRBD1, a call not compared with the DNA. The CDR3 spans 14 amino acids, including both terminal residues. Germline loops: CDR1 SGHRS, CDR2 YFSETQ. This chain's CDR3 is CASSVGQGAESEYF.

The gene calls are TRBV5-1 and TRBJ2-2, with 7 bases aligning to TRBD2. J lost 7 bases, V lost 0 bases, and 3 bases had no gene match. This CDR3 has 14 amino acids. Per the germline V gene, CDR1 is SGHRS and CDR2 is YFSETQ. The CDR3 DNA reads TGCGCCAGCAGCTTGGTGGCGGGAGTCGGGGAGCTGTTTTTT. Amino acids: CASSLVAGVGELFF.

The genes are TRBV5-5 and TRBJ1-1, with 9 bases aligning to TRBD1. The V gene end was trimmed by 6 bases and the J gene end by 1 base; junction bases not matched to a gene: 7. CDR1 is SGHKS and CDR2 is YYEKEE in the germline V gene (reference sequence). The CDR3 is made up of 15 amino acids. In nucleotides, the CDR3 is TGTGCCAGCATCACAGGGGGCGCAGGGAACACTGAAGCTTTCTTT. This sequence encodes CASITGGAGNTEAFF.

The chain combines TRBV4-3 with TRBJ2-7; 11 nucleotides align to TRBD2. The CDR3 is 15 amino acids. In germline, CDR1 is LGHNA, CDR2 YSLEER. V trimming: 5 bases; J trimming: 1 base; junction bases outside the gene matches: 4. The CDR3 sequence is CASSAGLAESYEQYF. The CDR3 DNA reads as TGCGCCAGCAGCGCGGGACTAGCGGAATCCTACGAGCAGTACTTC.

As concerns this clone: Different DNA sequences within this sample yield the same CDR3. The V call is TRBV9, the J call TRBJ2-1; D not resolved. V shed 5 bases and J shed 10 bases, with 10 bases lying between them. Germline V gene sequence: CDR1 SGDLS, CDR2 YYNGEE. The CDR3 has 11 residues. The CDR3 DNA sequence: TGTGCCAGCAGTGCAGACGTGGAGCAGTTCTTC. Its translation: CASSADVEQFF.